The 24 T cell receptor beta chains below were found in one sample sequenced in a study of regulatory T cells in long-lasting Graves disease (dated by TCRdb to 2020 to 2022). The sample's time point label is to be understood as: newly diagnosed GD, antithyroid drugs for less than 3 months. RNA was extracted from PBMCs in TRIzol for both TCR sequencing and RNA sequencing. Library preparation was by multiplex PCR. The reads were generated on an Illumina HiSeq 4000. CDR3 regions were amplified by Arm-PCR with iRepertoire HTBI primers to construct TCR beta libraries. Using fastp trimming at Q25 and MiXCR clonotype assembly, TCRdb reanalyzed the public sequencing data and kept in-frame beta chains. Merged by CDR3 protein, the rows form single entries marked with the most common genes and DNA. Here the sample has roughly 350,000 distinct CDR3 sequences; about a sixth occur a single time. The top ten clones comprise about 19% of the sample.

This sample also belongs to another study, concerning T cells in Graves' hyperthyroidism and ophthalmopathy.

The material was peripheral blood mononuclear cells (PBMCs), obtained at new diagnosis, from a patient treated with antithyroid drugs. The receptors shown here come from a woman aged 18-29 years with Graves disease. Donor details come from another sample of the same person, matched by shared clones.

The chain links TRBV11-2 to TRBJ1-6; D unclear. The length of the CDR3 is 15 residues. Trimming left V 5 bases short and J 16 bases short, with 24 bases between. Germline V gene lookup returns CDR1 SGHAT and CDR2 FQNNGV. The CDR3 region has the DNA TGTGCCAGCAGCCCTTCCTTGACCTATTCAGTAGGTCTCCACTTT. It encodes CASSPSLTYSVGLHF.

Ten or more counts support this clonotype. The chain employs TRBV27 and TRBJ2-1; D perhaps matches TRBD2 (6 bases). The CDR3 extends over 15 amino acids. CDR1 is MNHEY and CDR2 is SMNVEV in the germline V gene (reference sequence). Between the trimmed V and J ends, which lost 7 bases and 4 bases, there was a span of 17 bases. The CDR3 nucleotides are TGTGCCAGCACCCAAGGGACTGCAGATTACAATGAGCAGTTCTTC. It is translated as CASTQGTADYNEQFF.

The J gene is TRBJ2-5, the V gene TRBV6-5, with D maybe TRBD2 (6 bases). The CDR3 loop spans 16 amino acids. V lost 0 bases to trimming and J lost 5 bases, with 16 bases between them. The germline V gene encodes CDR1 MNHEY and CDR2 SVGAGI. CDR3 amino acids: CASSYSGTQGGETQYF. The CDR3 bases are TGTGCCAGCAGTTACTCGGGGACCCAGGGAGGCGAGACCCAGTACTTC.

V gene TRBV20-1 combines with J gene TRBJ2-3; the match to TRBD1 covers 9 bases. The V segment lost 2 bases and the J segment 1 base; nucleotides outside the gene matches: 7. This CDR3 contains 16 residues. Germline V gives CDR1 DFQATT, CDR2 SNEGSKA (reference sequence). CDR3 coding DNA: TGCAGTGCTAGAAATACAGGGGGCTTGGGCACAGATACGCAGTATTTT. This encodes CSARNTGGLGTDTQYF.

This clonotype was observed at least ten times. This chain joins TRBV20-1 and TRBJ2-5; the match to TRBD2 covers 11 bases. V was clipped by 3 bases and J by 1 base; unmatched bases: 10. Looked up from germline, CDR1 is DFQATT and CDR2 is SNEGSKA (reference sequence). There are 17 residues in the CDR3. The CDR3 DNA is TGCAGTGCTAGTAAGGGGGCTAGCGGGAGGTTCCAAGAGACCCAGTACTTC. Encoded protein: CSASKGASGRFQETQYF.

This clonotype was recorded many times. CDR3: CASSPGTSGSVETQYF. In DNA form, the CDR3 reads TGTGCCAGCAGTCCCGGGACTAGCGGGAGTGTCGAGACCCAGTACTTC. The chain combines TRBV28 with TRBJ2-5, with 14 bases that match TRBD2. V gave up 5 bases and J gave up 5 bases; unmatched junction bases: 7. The CDR3 is 16 amino acids. Germline assignment: CDR1 MDHEN and CDR2 SYDVKM.

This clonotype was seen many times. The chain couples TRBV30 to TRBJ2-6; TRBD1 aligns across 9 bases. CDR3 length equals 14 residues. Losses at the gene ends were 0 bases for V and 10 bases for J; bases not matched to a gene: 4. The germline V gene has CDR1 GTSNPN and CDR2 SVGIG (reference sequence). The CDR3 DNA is TGTGCCTGGAGTGTGACAGGGGGGTGGAACGTCCTGACTTTC. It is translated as CAWSVTGGWNVLTF.

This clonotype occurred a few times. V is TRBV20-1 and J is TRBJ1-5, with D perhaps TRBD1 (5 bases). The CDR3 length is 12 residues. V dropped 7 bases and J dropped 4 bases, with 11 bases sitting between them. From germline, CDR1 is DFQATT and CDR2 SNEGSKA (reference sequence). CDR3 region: CSGGGVNQPQHF. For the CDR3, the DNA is TGCAGTGGGGGGGGGGTTAATCAGCCCCAGCATTTT.

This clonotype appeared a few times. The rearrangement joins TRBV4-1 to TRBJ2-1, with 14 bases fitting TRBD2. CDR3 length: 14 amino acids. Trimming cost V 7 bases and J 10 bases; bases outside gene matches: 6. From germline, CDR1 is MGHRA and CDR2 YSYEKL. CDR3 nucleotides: TGCGCCAGCACCAGCCGGACTAGCGGGAGGGAGCAGTTCTTC. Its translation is CASTSRTSGREQFF.

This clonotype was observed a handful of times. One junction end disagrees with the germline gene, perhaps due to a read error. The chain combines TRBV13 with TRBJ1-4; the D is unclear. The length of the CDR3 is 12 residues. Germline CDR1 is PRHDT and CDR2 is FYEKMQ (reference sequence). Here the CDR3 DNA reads TGTGCCAGCAGCTTCGGTCCAGAAAGACTGTTTTTT. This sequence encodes CASSFGPERLFF.

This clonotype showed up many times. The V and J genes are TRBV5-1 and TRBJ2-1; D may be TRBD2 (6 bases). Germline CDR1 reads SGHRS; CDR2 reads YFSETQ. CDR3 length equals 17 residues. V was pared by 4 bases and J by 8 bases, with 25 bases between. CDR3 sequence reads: CASSGGFGTIDPHEQFF. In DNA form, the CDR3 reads TGCGCCAGCAGCGGAGGGTTTGGGACCATCGACCCCCATGAGCAGTTCTTC.

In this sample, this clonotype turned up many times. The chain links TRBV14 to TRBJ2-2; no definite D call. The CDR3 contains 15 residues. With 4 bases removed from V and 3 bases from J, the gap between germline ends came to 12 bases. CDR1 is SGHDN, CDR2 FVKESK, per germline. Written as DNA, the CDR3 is TGTGCCAGCAGCCCCCTGGCAGGCGACACCGGGGAGCTGTTTTTT. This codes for CASSPLAGDTGELFF.

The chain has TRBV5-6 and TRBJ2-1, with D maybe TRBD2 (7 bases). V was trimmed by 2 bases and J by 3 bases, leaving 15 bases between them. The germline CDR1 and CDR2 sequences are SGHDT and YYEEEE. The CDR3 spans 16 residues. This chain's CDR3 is CASSFERDTSYNEQFF. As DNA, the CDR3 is TGTGCCAGCAGCTTTGAGCGGGACACAAGCTACAATGAGCAGTTCTTC.

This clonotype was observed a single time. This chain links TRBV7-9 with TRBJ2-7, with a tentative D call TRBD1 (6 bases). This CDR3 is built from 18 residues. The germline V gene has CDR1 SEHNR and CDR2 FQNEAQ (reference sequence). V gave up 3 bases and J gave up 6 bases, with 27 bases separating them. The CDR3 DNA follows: TGTGCCAGCAGCTTGGGGGCTAGCATTTGGGGGTTCGTCAGCGAGCAGTACTTC. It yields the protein CASSLGASIWGFVSEQYF.

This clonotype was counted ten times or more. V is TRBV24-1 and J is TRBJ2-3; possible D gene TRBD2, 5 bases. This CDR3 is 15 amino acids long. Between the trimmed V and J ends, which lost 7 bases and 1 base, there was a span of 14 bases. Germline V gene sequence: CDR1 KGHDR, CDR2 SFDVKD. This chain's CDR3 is CATRAGWGGTDTQYF. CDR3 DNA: TGTGCCACCAGGGCGGGTTGGGGAGGCACAGATACGCAGTATTTT.

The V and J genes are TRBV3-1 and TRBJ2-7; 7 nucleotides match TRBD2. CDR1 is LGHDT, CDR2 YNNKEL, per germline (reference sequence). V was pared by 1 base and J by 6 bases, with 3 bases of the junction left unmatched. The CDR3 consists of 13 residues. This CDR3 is CASSQGGRGEQYF. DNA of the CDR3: TGTGCCAGCAGCCAAGGAGGGAGGGGCGAGCAGTACTTC.

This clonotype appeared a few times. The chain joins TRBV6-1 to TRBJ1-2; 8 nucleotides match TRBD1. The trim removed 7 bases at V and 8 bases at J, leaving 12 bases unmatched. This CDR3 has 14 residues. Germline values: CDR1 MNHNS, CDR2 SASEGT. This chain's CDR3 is CASTQTGDGRGYTF. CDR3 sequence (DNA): TGTGCCAGCACCCAGACAGGGGACGGTAGGGGCTACACCTTC.

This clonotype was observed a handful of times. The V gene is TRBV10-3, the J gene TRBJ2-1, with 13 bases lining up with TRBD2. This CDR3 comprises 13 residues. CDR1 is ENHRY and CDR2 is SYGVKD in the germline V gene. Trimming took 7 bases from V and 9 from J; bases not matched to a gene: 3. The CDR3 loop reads CAITWTSGSEQFF. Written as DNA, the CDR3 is TGTGCCATCACTTGGACTAGCGGGAGTGAGCAGTTCTTC.

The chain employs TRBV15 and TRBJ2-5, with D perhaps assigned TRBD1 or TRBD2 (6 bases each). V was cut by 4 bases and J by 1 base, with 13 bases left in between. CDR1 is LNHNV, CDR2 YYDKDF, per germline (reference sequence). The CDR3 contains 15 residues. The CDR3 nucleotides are TGTGCCACCAGCACTTATGGAGGGGGCCAAGAGACCCAGTACTTC. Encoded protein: CATSTYGGGQETQYF. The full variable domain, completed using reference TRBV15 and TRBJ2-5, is DAMVIQNPRYQVTQFGKPVTLSCSQTLNHNVMYWYQQKSSQAPKLLFHYYDKDFNNEADTPDNFQSRRPNTSFCFLDIRSPGLGDTAMYLCATSTYGGGQETQYFGPGTRLLVL.

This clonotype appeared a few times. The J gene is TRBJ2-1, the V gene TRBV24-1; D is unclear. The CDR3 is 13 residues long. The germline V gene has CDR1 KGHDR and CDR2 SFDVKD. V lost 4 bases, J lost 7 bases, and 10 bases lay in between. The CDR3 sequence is CATSEALGNEQFF. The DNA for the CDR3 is TGTGCCACCAGTGAAGCGCTAGGAAATGAGCAGTTCTTC.

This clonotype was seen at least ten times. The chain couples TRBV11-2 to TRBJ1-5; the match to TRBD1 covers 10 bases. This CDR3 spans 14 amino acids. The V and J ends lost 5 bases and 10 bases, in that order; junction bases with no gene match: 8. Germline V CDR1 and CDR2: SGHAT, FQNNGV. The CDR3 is CASSTRQGAYPQHF. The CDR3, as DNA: TGTGCCAGCAGCACCCGACAGGGGGCTTACCCCCAGCATTTT.

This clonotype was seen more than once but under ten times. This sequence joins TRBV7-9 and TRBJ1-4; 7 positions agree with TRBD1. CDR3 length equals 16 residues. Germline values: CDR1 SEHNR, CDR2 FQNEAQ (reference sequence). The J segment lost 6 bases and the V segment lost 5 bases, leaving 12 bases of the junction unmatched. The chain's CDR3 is CASSARAGGLHEKLFF. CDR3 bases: TGTGCCAGCAGCGCCCGGGCAGGGGGTCTGCATGAAAAACTGTTTTTT.

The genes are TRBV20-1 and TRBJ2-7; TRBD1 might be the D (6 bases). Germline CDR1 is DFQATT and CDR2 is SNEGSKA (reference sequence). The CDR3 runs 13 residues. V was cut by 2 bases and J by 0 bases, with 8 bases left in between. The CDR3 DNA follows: TGCAGTGCTAGATGGGGGCTCTCCTACGAGCAGTACTTC. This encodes CSARWGLSYEQYF.

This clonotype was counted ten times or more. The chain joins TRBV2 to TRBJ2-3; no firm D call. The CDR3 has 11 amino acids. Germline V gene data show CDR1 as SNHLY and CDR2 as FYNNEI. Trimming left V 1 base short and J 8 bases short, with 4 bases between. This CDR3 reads CASSEGGTQYF. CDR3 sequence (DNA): TGTGCCAGCAGTGAAGGGGGTACGCAGTATTTT.